This T cell receptor beta chain was found in a study of blood T cell repertoires in COVID-19. The table came from immunoSEQ multiplex PCR; TCRdb's copy has only in-frame clones and leaves some out. Found here are 100,000 or so clones, about 90% of them singletons; the top ten hold 20%. The V and J ends lost 7 bases and 2 bases, in that order; junction bases with no gene match: 11. The CDR3 sequence is 16 residues long. From germline, CDR1 is KGHDR and CDR2 SFDVKD. This sequence was found in a human donor in a cohort sampled during active COVID-19. This rearrangement joins TRBV24-1 to TRBJ2-3, with 7 bases identical to TRBD1. Sequenced material: peripheral blood. The CDR3 DNA reads TGTGCCACCAGCTCGCCGAGGGGGCAGGACACAGATACGCAGTATTTT. Encoded protein: CATSSPRGQDTDTQYF.